This entry describes one T cell receptor (beta chain). This sample was taken from a study of T cell repertoires in cytomegalovirus infection. One entry per CDR3 protein results from TCRdb running MiXCR on the reads. The sample contains some 680,000 distinct CDR3 sequences, less than 40% of which appear only once. Sequenced input: PBMCs. This clonotype was sampled from a human donor in good health (CMV status not recorded). Some clones in this sample may be carry-over from other donors' samples.

CDR3 protein: CASSLGQIGNTIYF. DNA of the CDR3: TGTGCCAGCAGTCTCGGACAGATCGGAAACACCATATATTTT. The chain employs TRBV12-3 or TRBV12-4 and TRBJ1-3; D might be TRBD1 (6 bases). This CDR3 spans 14 amino acids. The ends were cut back, 5 bases at V and 4 bases at J, with 12 bases in the middle.